Following are 21 T cell receptor beta chains from one sample sequenced in a study of blood T cells in healthy people across ages. Through a sample-barcoded 5' primer and a J-beta primer mix, a second PCR was run for roughly 6 to 11 cycles. TCRdb itself ran the 5' RACE reads through MiXCR, one entry per CDR3 protein. The repertoire includes around 1,700,000 distinct CDR3 sequences, 25% to 30% of them detected once, and approximately 7.7% sits in the top ten. The specimen sequenced was blood. All receptors derive from a young woman in good health.

This sequence joins TRBV5-5 and TRBJ2-1; 13 nucleotides match TRBD2. J gave up 9 bases and V 3 bases, and 6 bases lay outside the gene matches. The CDR3 is 15 residues long. Germline assignment: CDR1 SGHKS and CDR2 YYEKEE (reference sequence). CDR3 DNA sequence: TGTGCCAGCAGCTGGGGGACTAGCGGGATGGGTGAGCAGTTCTTC. It is translated as CASSWGTSGMGEQFF.

The chain is built from TRBV6-5 and TRBJ2-1; no clear D gene. V lost 4 bases, J lost 0 bases, and 10 bases lay in between. The CDR3 covers 15 residues. In germline, CDR1 is MNHEY, CDR2 SVGAGI. Here the CDR3 reads CASSFQPRSYNEQFF. The CDR3 DNA reads TGTGCCAGCAGTTTTCAGCCACGCTCCTACAATGAGCAGTTCTTC.

This clonotype was observed once. The rearrangement links TRBV12-3 or TRBV12-4 to TRBJ1-5; D not certain. V was cut by 4 bases and J by 0 bases, with 7 bases left in between. The CDR3 length is 14 residues. The CDR3 nucleotides are TGTGCCAGCAGTTGCACAGATAGCAATCAGCCCCAGCATTTT. This codes for CASSCTDSNQPQHF.

V usage is TRBV9 and J usage is TRBJ2-7; D assignment may be TRBD1 or TRBD2 (5 bases each). V was pared by 3 bases and J by 0 bases, with 13 bases between. Per germline, CDR1 SGDLS and CDR2 YYNGEE. This CDR3 spans 15 amino acids. CDR3 DNA: TGTGCCAGCAGCGCCGAGGGGAAGAGCTCCTACGAGCAGTACTTC. It is translated as CASSAEGKSSYEQYF.

This clonotype has a handful of counts. The chain has TRBV12-3 or TRBV12-4 and TRBJ1-1; tentative D call: TRBD1 (5 bases). This CDR3 region has 14 residues. V lost 5 bases and J 3 bases, leaving 13 bases between the germline ends. CDR3 loop: CASSLQAPDTEAFF. CDR3 nucleotides: TGTGCCAGCAGTCTACAGGCTCCGGACACTGAAGCTTTCTTT.

The chain recombines TRBV20-1 with TRBJ2-2; D is possibly TRBD2 (5 bases). Germline V lookup: CDR1 DFQATT, CDR2 SNEGSKA (reference sequence). V lost 0 bases, J lost 1 base, and 12 bases lay in between. The CDR3 length is 16 residues. The CDR3 bases are TGCAGTGCTAGAGATGAGGGCGGAATGAACACCGGGGAGCTGTTTTTT. Its translation is CSARDEGGMNTGELFF.

In its sample, this clonotype was seen a few times. This chain links TRBV5-5 with TRBJ2-7; D unclear. This CDR3 spans 18 amino acids. Germline assignment: CDR1 SGHKS and CDR2 YYEKEE (reference sequence). V shed 3 bases and J shed 3 bases, with 25 bases lying between them. This chain's CDR3 is CASSSLFFARTDFYEQYF. CDR3 DNA: TGTGCCAGCAGCTCCCTCTTTTTCGCCAGGACCGATTTCTACGAGCAGTACTTC.

This clonotype was counted only a few times. A much more abundant neighbour one base away suggests this may be a read error. V is TRBV29-1 and J is TRBJ2-7; the match to TRBD1 covers 8 bases. From germline, CDR1 is SQVTM and CDR2 ANQGSEA. CDR3 length: 13 residues. Unmatched junction bases numbered 10, after V lost 7 bases and J lost 5 bases. The DNA of the CDR3 is TGCAGCGCCGGGGGACAGGACCTCCACGAGCAGTACTTC. This encodes CSAGGQDLHEQYF.

This clonotype appeared a few times. This rearrangement joins TRBV12-3 or TRBV12-4 to TRBJ1-1, with D unresolved. This CDR3 comprises 14 residues. Trimming left V 2 bases short and J 7 bases short, with 14 bases between. CDR3 sequence: CASSLYPVLSEAFF. The CDR3, as DNA: TGTGCCAGCAGTTTATACCCAGTCTTAAGTGAAGCTTTCTTT.

This chain connects TRBV13 to TRBJ2-3, with 10 bases that match TRBD2. This CDR3 has 18 residues. With 5 bases clipped from V and 2 bases from J, the junction kept 13 bases outside the gene matches. The V gene's germline CDR1 is PRHDT and CDR2 FYEKMQ (reference sequence). In DNA form, the CDR3 reads TGTGCCAGCAGCCCCCGGGGTAGCGGGGGGCTAAACACAGATACGCAGTATTTT. Encoded protein: CASSPRGSGGLNTDTQYF.

V usage is TRBV6-5 and J usage is TRBJ1-1; 9 bases are a match to TRBD1. After removal of 5 bases from V and 1 base from J, the junction contained 5 bases not matched to a gene. This CDR3 is built from 15 residues. Looked up from germline, CDR1 is MNHEY and CDR2 is SVGAGI. The CDR3 is CASSPVDRGNTEAFF. As DNA, the CDR3 is TGTGCCAGCAGTCCTGTGGACAGGGGGAACACTGAAGCTTTCTTT.

As regards this clonotype: One junction end does not reproduce the germline sequence, and a read error may be involved. V gene TRBV4-3 combines with J gene TRBJ2-7, with D unclear. Germline V lookup: CDR1 LGHNA, CDR2 YSLEER. The CDR3 consists of 14 residues. CDR3 coding DNA: TGCGCCAGCAGCCAAGAGACCTTCTCCCACGAGCAGTACTTC. It encodes CASSQETFSHEQYF.

The chain recombines TRBV6-5 with TRBJ1-2, with D tentatively TRBD1 (5 bases). V lost 0 bases and J 5 bases, leaving 13 bases between the germline ends. The CDR3 totals 15 residues. CDR1 is MNHEY, CDR2 SVGAGI, per germline. CDR3 nucleotides: TGTGCCAGCAGTTACTCGGAGACAGAAGGGTATGGCTACACCTTC. Its translation is CASSYSETEGYGYTF.

This rearrangement joins TRBV20-1 to TRBJ2-5; D unclear. V was clipped by 0 bases and J by 2 bases, with 7 bases between them. Germline CDR1 is DFQATT and CDR2 is SNEGSKA (reference sequence). There are 13 residues in the CDR3. The CDR3 DNA reads TGCAGTGCTAGAGACCCGATACAAGAGACCCAGTACTTC. Translation: CSARDPIQETQYF.

The rearrangement links TRBV5-1 to TRBJ2-5; 10 bases are shared with TRBD2. Near its end, the DNA agrees better with TRBJ2-7, so the J call may be wrong. This CDR3 region has 16 residues. Germline V lookup: CDR1 SGHRS, CDR2 YFSETQ. CDR3 DNA sequence: TGCGCCAGCAGCTTGGCCGGAGGACTAGCGGTTTACGAGCAGTACTTC. Translated: CASSLAGGLAVYEQYF.

The CDR3 DNA reads as TGTGCCAGCAGTGAAAATGTCCCCGGAGGGGCCCTCCACTTT. Its protein product is CASSENVPGGALHF. This chain joins TRBV6-1 and TRBJ1-6; a weak D match, TRBD1 (5 bases). The CDR3 contains 14 residues. From germline, CDR1 is MNHNS and CDR2 SASEGT. V dropped 2 bases and J dropped 14 bases, with 16 bases sitting between them.

This clonotype was detected only a few times. This chain connects TRBV14 to TRBJ1-4; D is unresolved. Per germline, CDR1 SGHDN and CDR2 FVKESK. This CDR3 has 13 amino acids. The ends were cut back, 4 bases at V and 10 bases at J, with 13 bases in the middle. The CDR3 loop is CASSPLGDRKLFF. The CDR3 DNA reads TGTGCCAGCAGCCCATTGGGCGATAGAAAACTGTTTTTT. Drawing the rest from reference TRBV14 and TRBJ1-4, the complete variable domain is EAGVTQFPSHSVIEKGQTVTLRCDPISGHDNLYWYRRVMGKEIKFLLHFVKESKQDESGMPNNRFLAERTGGTYSTLKVQPAELEDSGVYFCASSPLGDRKLFFGSGTQLSVL.

This clonotype came up a few times. The V gene is TRBV18, the J gene TRBJ2-1; D tentatively reads TRBD1 or TRBD2 (6 bases each). Germline V gene data show CDR1 as KGHSH and CDR2 as LQKENI. Trimming removed 4 bases from V and 2 bases from J, with 15 bases in between. The CDR3 contains 16 residues. In nucleotides, the CDR3 is TGTGCCAGCTCACTCCGGGGGCTAGGGGCCTACAATGAGCAGTTCTTC. It specifies CASSLRGLGAYNEQFF.

The chain recombines TRBV7-8 with TRBJ2-7; a weak D match, TRBD2 (5 bases). The V end was cut by 2 bases, the J end by 3 bases, with 14 bases between. Per germline, CDR1 SGHVS and CDR2 FQNEAQ. The CDR3 sequence is 15 residues long. The CDR3 nucleotides read TGTGCCAGCAGCTTAAATCGGGGAGACTACTACGAGCAGTACTTC. Translated, it gives CASSLNRGDYYEQYF.

This clonotype has at least ten counts. This chain connects TRBV20-1 to TRBJ2-1; 8 bases match TRBD2. V gave up 6 bases and J gave up 0 bases; unmatched junction bases: 4. The germline gives CDR1 DFQATT, CDR2 SNEGSKA (reference sequence). This CDR3 region has 14 residues. The CDR3 DNA reads as TGCAGTGCCTCGCTAGCGGGCTCCTACAATGAGCAGTTCTTC. It yields the protein CSASLAGSYNEQFF.

CDR3 in amino acids: CASSSLRGTDTQYF. CDR3 nucleotide sequence: TGTGCCAGCAGCAGCTTAAGGGGCACAGATACGCAGTATTTT. The chain employs TRBV28 and TRBJ2-3; D gene uncertain. This CDR3 has 14 residues. In germline, CDR1 is MDHEN, CDR2 SYDVKM. The V and J ends lost 6 bases and 1 base respectively, with 11 bases between them.